These 14 T cell receptor beta chains were sequenced from one sample in a study of blood T cell repertoires in COVID-19. Measured with immunoSEQ multiplex PCR; TCRdb has only the in-frame clones, and not every one. The data show roughly 330,000 clones, roughly 90% seen once. Sequenced: peripheral blood. The receptors come from a woman between 45 and 60 years old with active or convalescent COVID-19.

The V and J genes are TRBV28 and TRBJ1-6; D is undetermined. Germline-derived CDR1 and CDR2 are MDHEN and SYDVKM. V lost 1 base and J lost 6, with 7 bases in between. The CDR3 has 14 residues. The DNA for the CDR3 is TGTGCCAGCAGTTTATCGGGAACTAATTCACCCCTCCACTTT. Protein sequence: CASSLSGTNSPLHF. The full variable domain, in which reference TRBV28 and TRBJ1-6 provide the parts outside the CDR3, is DVKVTQSSRYLVKRTGEKVFLECVQDMDHENMFWYRQDPGLGLRLIYFSYDVKMKEKGDIPEGYSVSREKKERFSLILESASTNQTSMYLCASSLSGTNSPLHFGNGTRLTVT.

The chain combines TRBV11-1 with TRBJ2-1; D is perhaps TRBD2 (5 bases). The CDR3 runs to 16 residues. Germline CDR1 reads SGHAT; CDR2 reads FQDESV (reference sequence). Trimming shortened V by 7 bases and J by 3 bases, and 19 bases separated the two germline ends. The CDR3 sequence is CASTDPGERGYNEQFF. The CDR3 bases are TGTGCCAGCACCGACCCCGGGGAGCGAGGCTACAATGAGCAGTTCTTC. The entire variable domain, with the rest obtained from reference TRBV11-1 and TRBJ2-1, is as follows: EAEVAQSPRYKITEKSQAVAFWCDPISGHATLYWYRQILGQGPELLVQFQDESVVDDSQLPKDRFSAERLKGVDSTLKIQPAELGDSAMYLCASTDPGERGYNEQFFGPGTRLTVL.

The rearrangement links TRBV9 to TRBJ2-1; D perhaps matches TRBD2 (5 bases). V was cut by 4 bases and J by 0 bases, with 11 bases left in between. Looked up from germline, CDR1 is SGDLS and CDR2 is YYNGEE. The CDR3 extends over 15 amino acids. CDR3 amino acids: CASSLLASSYNEQFF. The CDR3 DNA is TGTGCCAGCAGCTTATTAGCGAGCTCCTACAATGAGCAGTTCTTC.

The V call is TRBV7-2, the J call TRBJ2-7; 12 bases map to TRBD2. CDR3 length: 16 residues. The J segment lost 6 bases and the V segment lost 1 base, leaving 7 bases of the junction unmatched. CDR1 and CDR2 (germline): SGHTA, FQGNSA. CDR3 nucleotides: TGTGCCAGCAGCTTAGGTCCGGCTAGCGGGGGGGTCGAGCAGTACTTC. Translating it yields CASSLGPASGGVEQYF.

This clone showed up just once. This chain joins TRBV28 and TRBJ2-1; weak D call: TRBD2 (6 bases). Germline CDR1 and CDR2: MDHEN and SYDVKM. V was shortened by 3 bases and J by 4 bases, with 16 bases between the two germline ends. This CDR3 is built from 16 residues. For the CDR3, the DNA is TGTGCCAGCAGTTTTTCGGCGGGGAGGAAGTACAATGAGCAGTTCTTC. Residues: CASSFSAGRKYNEQFF.

This chain connects TRBV9 to TRBJ1-2; TRBD1 agrees at 9 bases. V shed 3 bases, J shed 4 bases, and the junction held 7 bases outside the gene matches. The CDR3 totals 15 residues. The germline V gene has CDR1 SGDLS and CDR2 YYNGEE. The CDR3 region is CASSAGQGTAYGYTF. CDR3 nucleotides: TGTGCCAGCAGCGCCGGACAGGGGACGGCCTATGGCTACACCTTC.

The gene calls are TRBV4-2 and TRBJ1-2; 10 bases are shared with TRBD1. The V and J ends lost 4 bases and 0 bases, in that order; junction bases with no gene match: 5. CDR1 and CDR2 from the germline V gene are LGHNA and YNFKEQ. The CDR3 totals 16 residues. This CDR3 reads CASSPSGQGANYGYTF. The CDR3 DNA sequence: TGTGCCAGCAGCCCCTCAGGACAGGGGGCTAACTATGGCTACACCTTC.

This rearrangement joins TRBV27 to TRBJ2-2, with D possibly being TRBD1 (6 bases). Germline V gene lookup returns CDR1 MNHEY and CDR2 SMNVEV (reference sequence). Trimming removed 3 bases from V and 5 bases from J, with 10 bases in between. The CDR3 is made up of 14 amino acids. The CDR3 loop reads CASSFQGLTGELFF. The CDR3 nucleotides are TGTGCCAGCAGTTTCCAGGGGTTAACCGGGGAGCTGTTTTTT.

The chain joins TRBV5-1 to TRBJ1-1; no clear D gene. Per germline, CDR1 SGHRS and CDR2 YFSETQ. CDR3 length equals 15 residues. V shed 5 bases and J shed 1 base, with 15 bases lying between them. CDR3 in DNA: TGCGCCAGCAGATTTGGCCGGGGAAGGAACACTGAAGCTTTCTTT. Protein product: CASRFGRGRNTEAFF.

The gene calls are TRBV20-1 and TRBJ2-4; D gene uncertain. Germline CDR1 is DFQATT and CDR2 is SNEGSKA (reference sequence). V was cut by 3 bases and J by 7 bases, with 10 bases left in between. CDR3 length: 12 amino acids. The CDR3 region has the DNA TGCAGTGCTAGTCACGGAGTGAACATTCAGTACTTC. It specifies CSASHGVNIQYF.

The rearrangement joins TRBV6-6 to TRBJ1-2; 9 bases agree with TRBD1. This CDR3 has 15 residues. V was clipped by 2 bases and J by 13 bases; unmatched bases: 14. CDR1 MNHNY and CDR2 SVGAGI come from the germline V gene (reference sequence). The CDR3 loop is CASSYPSLGQGFFTF. In nucleotides, the CDR3 is TGTGCCAGCAGTTACCCATCTTTAGGACAGGGGTTCTTCACCTTC.

The chain couples TRBV18 to TRBJ2-1, with a tentative D call TRBD1 (6 bases). CDR1 KGHSH and CDR2 LQKENI come from the germline V gene. V was trimmed by 1 base and J by 8 bases, leaving 12 bases between them. CDR3 length: 14 residues. This CDR3 is CASSPQAGEHEQFF. In DNA, the CDR3 is TGTGCCAGCTCACCACAGGCAGGGGAGCATGAGCAGTTCTTC.

This sequence joins TRBV19 and TRBJ2-1, with D possibly matching TRBD1 (5 bases). CDR3 length: 15 residues. Trimming stripped 3 bases from V and 4 bases from J, with 13 bases between. The V gene's germline CDR1 is LNHDA and CDR2 SQIVND (reference sequence). In DNA, the CDR3 is TGTGCCAGTAGTATGGGTCAGGGTAATTACAATGAGCAGTTCTTC. Protein product: CASSMGQGNYNEQFF.

V and J are TRBV1 and TRBJ1-3. TRBV1 is flagged as a pseudogene. The CDR3 is 14 amino acids. The DNA of the CDR3 is TGCACCAGCAGCGGGGGGAGTAGTGGAAACACCATATATTTT. Translated, it gives CTSSGGSSGNTIYF.